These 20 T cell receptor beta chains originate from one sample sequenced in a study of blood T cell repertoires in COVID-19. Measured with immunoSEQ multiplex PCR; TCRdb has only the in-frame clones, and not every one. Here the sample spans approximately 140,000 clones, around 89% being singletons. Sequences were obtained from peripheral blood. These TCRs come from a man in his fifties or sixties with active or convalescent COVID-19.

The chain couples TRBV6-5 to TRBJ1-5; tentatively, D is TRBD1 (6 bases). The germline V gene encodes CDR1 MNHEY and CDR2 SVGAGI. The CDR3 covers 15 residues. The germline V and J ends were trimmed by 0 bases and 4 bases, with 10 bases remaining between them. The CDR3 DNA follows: TGTGCCAGCAGTTACTCGGGGGCACGAAATCAGCCCCAGCATTTT. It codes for CASSYSGARNQPQHF.

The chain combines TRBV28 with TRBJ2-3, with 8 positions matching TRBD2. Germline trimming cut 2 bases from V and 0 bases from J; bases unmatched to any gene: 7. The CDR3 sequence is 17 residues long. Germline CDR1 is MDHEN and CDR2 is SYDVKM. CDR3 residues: CASSLDPGLVSTDTQYF. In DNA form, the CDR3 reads TGTGCCAGCAGTTTAGACCCGGGACTAGTGAGCACAGATACGCAGTATTTT.

This CDR3 is CASSIPLAGGRNEQFF. The CDR3 bases are TGTGCCAGCAGCATCCCTCTAGCGGGAGGACGTAATGAGCAGTTCTTC. This rearrangement joins TRBV5-4 to TRBJ2-1, with 11 bases lining up with TRBD2. The CDR3 extends over 16 amino acids. The germline gives CDR1 SGHNT, CDR2 YYREEE (reference sequence). The V and J ends lost 4 bases and 7 bases, in that order; junction bases with no gene match: 10.

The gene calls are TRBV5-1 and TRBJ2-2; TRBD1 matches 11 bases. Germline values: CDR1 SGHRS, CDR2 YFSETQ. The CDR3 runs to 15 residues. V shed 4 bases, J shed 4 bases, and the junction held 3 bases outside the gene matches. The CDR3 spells CASSTGQGVTGELFF. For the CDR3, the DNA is TGCGCCAGCAGCACGGGACAGGGGGTCACCGGGGAGCTGTTTTTT.

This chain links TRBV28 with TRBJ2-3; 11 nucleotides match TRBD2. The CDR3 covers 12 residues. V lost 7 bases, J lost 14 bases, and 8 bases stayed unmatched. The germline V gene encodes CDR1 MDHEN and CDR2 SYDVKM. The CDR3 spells CASTHTSGSTYF. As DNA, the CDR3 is TGTGCCAGCACCCATACTAGCGGGAGTACGTATTTT.

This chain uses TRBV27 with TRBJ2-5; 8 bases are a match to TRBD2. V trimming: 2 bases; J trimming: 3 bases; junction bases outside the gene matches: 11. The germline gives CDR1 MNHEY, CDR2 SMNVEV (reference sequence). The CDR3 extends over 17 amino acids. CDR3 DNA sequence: TGTGCCAGCAGTTTAACACCGGGACTAGTGAGAAAAGAGACCCAGTACTTC. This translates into CASSLTPGLVRKETQYF.

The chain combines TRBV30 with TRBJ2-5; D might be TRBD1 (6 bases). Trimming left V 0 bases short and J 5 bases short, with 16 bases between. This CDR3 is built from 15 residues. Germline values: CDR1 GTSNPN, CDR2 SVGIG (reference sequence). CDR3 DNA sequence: TGTGCCTGGAGTGTGGGACACCCCGGCCGGGAGACCCAGTACTTC. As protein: CAWSVGHPGRETQYF. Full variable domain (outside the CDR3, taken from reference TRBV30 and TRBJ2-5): SQTIHQWPATLVQPVGSPLSLECTVEGTSNPNLYWYRQAAGRGLQLLFYSVGIGQISSEVPQNLSASRPQDRQFILSSKKLLLSDSGFYLCAWSVGHPGRETQYFGPGTRLLVL.

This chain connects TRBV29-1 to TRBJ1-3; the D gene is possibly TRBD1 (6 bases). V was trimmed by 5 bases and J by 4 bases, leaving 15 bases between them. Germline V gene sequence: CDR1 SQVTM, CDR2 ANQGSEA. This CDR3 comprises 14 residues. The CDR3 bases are TGCAGCGTTTCACAGGGCATCTCCGGAAACACCATATATTTT. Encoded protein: CSVSQGISGNTIYF.

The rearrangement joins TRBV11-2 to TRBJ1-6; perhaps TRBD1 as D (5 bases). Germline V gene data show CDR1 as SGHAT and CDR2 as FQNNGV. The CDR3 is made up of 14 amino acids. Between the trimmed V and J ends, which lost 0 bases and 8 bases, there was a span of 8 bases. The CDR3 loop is CASSLEPGDSPLHF. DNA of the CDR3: TGTGCCAGCAGCTTAGAGCCGGGGGATTCACCCCTCCACTTT.

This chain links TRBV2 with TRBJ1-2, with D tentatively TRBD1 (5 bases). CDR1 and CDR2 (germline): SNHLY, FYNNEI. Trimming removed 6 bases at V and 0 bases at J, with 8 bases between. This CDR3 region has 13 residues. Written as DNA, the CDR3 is TGTGCCAGCAGGCCGACAGCTAACTATGGCTACACCTTC. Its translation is CASRPTANYGYTF.

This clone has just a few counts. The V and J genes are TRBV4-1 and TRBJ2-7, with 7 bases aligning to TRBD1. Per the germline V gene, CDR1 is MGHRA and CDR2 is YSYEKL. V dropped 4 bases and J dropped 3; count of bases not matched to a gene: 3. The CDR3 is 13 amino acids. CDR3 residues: CASSPRTGYEQYF. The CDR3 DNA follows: TGCGCCAGCAGCCCGAGGACAGGCTACGAGCAGTACTTC.

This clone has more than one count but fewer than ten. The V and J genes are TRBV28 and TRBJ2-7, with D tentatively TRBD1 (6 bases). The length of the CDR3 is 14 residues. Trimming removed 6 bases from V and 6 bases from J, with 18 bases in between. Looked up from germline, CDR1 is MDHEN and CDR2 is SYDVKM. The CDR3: CASRPSTGLGEQYF. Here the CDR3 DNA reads TGTGCCAGCAGGCCTTCAACAGGGTTGGGCGAGCAGTACTTC. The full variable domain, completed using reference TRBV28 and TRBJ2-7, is DVKVTQSSRYLVKRTGEKVFLECVQDMDHENMFWYRQDPGLGLRLIYFSYDVKMKEKGDIPEGYSVSREKKERFSLILESASTNQTSMYLCASRPSTGLGEQYFGPGTRLTVT.

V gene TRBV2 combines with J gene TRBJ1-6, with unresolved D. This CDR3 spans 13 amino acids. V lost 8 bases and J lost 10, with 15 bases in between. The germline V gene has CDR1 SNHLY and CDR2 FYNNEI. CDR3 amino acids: CASVVEGVSPLHF. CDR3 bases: TGTGCCAGCGTGGTGGAGGGTGTATCACCCCTCCACTTT.

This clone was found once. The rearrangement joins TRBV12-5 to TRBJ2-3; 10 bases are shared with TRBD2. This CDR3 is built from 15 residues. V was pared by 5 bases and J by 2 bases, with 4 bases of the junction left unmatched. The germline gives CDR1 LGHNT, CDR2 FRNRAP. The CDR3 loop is CASGGGTSVTDTQYF. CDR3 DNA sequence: TGTGCTAGTGGTGGCGGGACTAGCGTCACAGATACGCAGTATTTT.

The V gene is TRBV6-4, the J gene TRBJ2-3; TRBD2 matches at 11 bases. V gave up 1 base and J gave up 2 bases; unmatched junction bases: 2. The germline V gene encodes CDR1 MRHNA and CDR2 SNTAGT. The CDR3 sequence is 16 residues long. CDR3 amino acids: CASSDLAGGYTDTQYF. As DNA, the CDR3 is TGTGCCAGCAGTGACTTAGCGGGGGGGTACACAGATACGCAGTATTTT.

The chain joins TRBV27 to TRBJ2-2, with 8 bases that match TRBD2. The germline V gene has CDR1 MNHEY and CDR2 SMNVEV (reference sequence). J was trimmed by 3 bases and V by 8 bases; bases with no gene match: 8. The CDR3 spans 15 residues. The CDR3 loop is CASWSGTRDTGELFF. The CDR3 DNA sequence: TGTGCCAGCTGGTCGGGGACTAGGGACACCGGGGAGCTGTTTTTT.

DNA of the CDR3: TGTGCCAGCAGCAAAGTATTTAGTCAGTCAGGGGTCGCGACTTGGGACACCGGGGAGCTGTTTTTT. Protein: CASSKVFSQSGVATWDTGELFF. The chain has TRBV21-1 and TRBJ2-2; the table's TRBD1 call for D was not verified on the DNA. TRBV21-1 is a known pseudogene. The CDR3 length is 22 residues.

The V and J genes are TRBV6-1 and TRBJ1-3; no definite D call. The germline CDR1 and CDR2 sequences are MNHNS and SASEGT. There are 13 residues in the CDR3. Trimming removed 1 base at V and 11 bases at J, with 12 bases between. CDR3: CASSEGAGAPIYF. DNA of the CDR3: TGTGCCAGCAGTGAAGGGGCGGGAGCCCCCATATATTTT.

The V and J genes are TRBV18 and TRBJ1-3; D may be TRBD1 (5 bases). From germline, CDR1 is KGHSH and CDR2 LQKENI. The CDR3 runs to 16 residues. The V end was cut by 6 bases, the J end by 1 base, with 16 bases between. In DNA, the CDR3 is TGTGCCAGCTCCCCGAACTCTCAGGGATCTGGAAACACCATATATTTT. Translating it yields CASSPNSQGSGNTIYF.

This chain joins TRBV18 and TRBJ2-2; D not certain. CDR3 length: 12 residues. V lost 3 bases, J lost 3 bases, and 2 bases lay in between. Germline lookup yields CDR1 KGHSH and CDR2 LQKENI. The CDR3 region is CASSPDTGELFF. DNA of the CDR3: TGTGCCAGCTCACCCGACACCGGGGAGCTGTTTTTT.